These T cell receptor beta chains were read from a single sample in a study of Tregs in tolerant kidney transplant recipients. Produced via immunoSEQ multiplex PCR; TCRdb's table is partial and in-frame only. The sample records around 98,000 clones, 93% being singletons. The sample consisted of CD4+ T cells from blood, taken before the transplant. The receptor set was obtained from a human donor who received a combined kidney and bone marrow transplant. Each CDR3 is given with its conserved first and last residue. Fields, in order: J gene, clone size, D gene, V gene, CDR3 protein, CDR3 DNA. D genes are given only for firm matches. Some rows have no size entry. The others give once, few or many, or a class for an expanded clone.

j_gene: TRBJ1-2
abundance: .
d_gene: .
v_gene: TRBV7-9
CDR3aa: CASSSSYGYTF
CDR3nt: TGTGCCAGCAGCTCATCCTATGGCTACACCTTC

j_gene: TRBJ1-3
abundance: once
d_gene: .
v_gene: TRBV5-1
CDR3aa: CASSLDLGGSGNTIYF
CDR3nt: TGCGCCAGCAGCTTGGATCTAGGAGGCTCTGGAAACACCATATATTTT

j_gene: TRBJ2-1
abundance: .
d_gene: .
v_gene: TRBV9
CDR3aa: CASSVAGSAYNEQFF
CDR3nt: TGTGCCAGCAGCGTAGCTGGCTCCGCTTACAATGAGCAGTTCTTC

j_gene: TRBJ1-5
abundance: .
d_gene: .
v_gene: TRBV4-1
CDR3aa: CASSQGWEPPLNQPQHF
CDR3nt: TGCGCCAGCAGCCAAGGTTGGGAGCCCCCCCTTAATCAGCCCCAGCATTTT

j_gene: TRBJ1-4
abundance: .
d_gene: .
v_gene: TRBV21-1
CDR3aa: CASSMPGGGSNEKLFF
CDR3nt: TGTGCCAGCAGCATGCCAGGGGGCGGATCTAATGAAAAACTGTTTTTT

j_gene: TRBJ2-1
abundance: .
d_gene: TRBD2
v_gene: TRBV7-3
CDR3aa: CASSLEAGGYNEQFF
CDR3nt: TGTGCCAGCAGCTTAGAGGCGGGAGGGTACAATGAGCAGTTCTTC

j_gene: TRBJ2-1
abundance: .
d_gene: TRBD2
v_gene: TRBV6-4
CDR3aa: CASRALAGTYNEQFF
CDR3nt: TGTGCCAGCAGGGCACTAGCGGGGACTTACAATGAGCAGTTCTTC

j_gene: TRBJ2-1
abundance: .
d_gene: .
v_gene: TRBV11-2
CDR3aa: CASSPGVGEYEQFF
CDR3nt: TGTGCCAGCAGCCCGGGTGTAGGGGAATATGAGCAGTTCTTC

j_gene: TRBJ1-1
abundance: .
d_gene: TRBD1
v_gene: TRBV6-5
CDR3aa: CASSYGDRSEAFF
CDR3nt: TGTGCCAGCAGTTATGGGGACAGATCTGAAGCTTTCTTT

j_gene: TRBJ1-5
abundance: .
d_gene: .
v_gene: TRBV6-1
CDR3aa: CASRPKGVGQPQHF
CDR3nt: TGTGCCAGCAGGCCTAAGGGGGTAGGTCAGCCCCAGCATTTT

j_gene: TRBJ1-4
abundance: .
d_gene: .
v_gene: TRBV19
CDR3aa: CASSDRGKTGLNEKLFF
CDR3nt: TGTGCCAGTAGTGATAGGGGGAAGACAGGACTTAATGAAAAACTGTTTTTT

j_gene: TRBJ2-4
abundance: .
d_gene: .
v_gene: TRBV2
CDR3aa: CASSEEVENIQYF
CDR3nt: TGTGCCAGCAGTGAGGAGGTAGAAAACATTCAGTACTTC

j_gene: TRBJ1-2
abundance: .
d_gene: TRBD1
v_gene: TRBV7-8
CDR3aa: CASSLNPGQDFYGYTF
CDR3nt: TGTGCCAGCAGCTTAAACCCTGGACAGGATTTTTATGGCTACACCTTC

j_gene: TRBJ2-3
abundance: .
d_gene: .
v_gene: TRBV11-3
CDR3aa: CASSLSGFTDTQYF
CDR3nt: TGTGCCAGCAGCTTGAGCGGGTTCACAGATACGCAGTATTTT

j_gene: TRBJ2-1
abundance: .
d_gene: .
v_gene: TRBV19
CDR3aa: CASSPRGREQFF
CDR3nt: TGTGCCAGTAGCCCCCGCGGCCGTGAGCAGTTCTTC

j_gene: TRBJ1-4
abundance: .
d_gene: .
v_gene: TRBV7-9
CDR3aa: CASSLGGGPPGEKLFF
CDR3nt: TGTGCCAGCAGCTTAGGTGGCGGGCCGCCGGGTGAAAAACTGTTTTTT

j_gene: TRBJ1-2
abundance: .
d_gene: TRBD1
v_gene: TRBV11-3
CDR3aa: CASSLGQGYGYTF
CDR3nt: TGTGCCAGCAGCTTAGGACAGGGATATGGCTACACCTTC

j_gene: TRBJ2-1
abundance: .
d_gene: TRBD2
v_gene: TRBV18
CDR3aa: CASSREGRLPISTFF
CDR3nt: TGTGCCAGCTCCCGGGAGGGCCGTTTGCCCATTTCAACGTTCTTC

j_gene: TRBJ2-1
abundance: .
d_gene: TRBD2
v_gene: TRBV30
CDR3aa: CAWSVLPSGSYEQFF
CDR3nt: TGTGCCTGGAGTGTACTCCCTAGCGGGAGCTATGAGCAGTTCTTC

j_gene: TRBJ2-1
abundance: .
d_gene: TRBD1
v_gene: TRBV10-3
CDR3aa: CAISVGTGSRYNEQFF
CDR3nt: TGTGCCATCAGTGTAGGGACAGGGAGTAGATACAATGAGCAGTTCTTC

j_gene: TRBJ1-2
abundance: .
d_gene: TRBD1
v_gene: TRBV9
CDR3aa: CASSVEGARYGYTF
CDR3nt: TGTGCCAGCAGCGTTGAGGGGGCAAGGTATGGCTACACCTTC

j_gene: TRBJ2-1
abundance: .
d_gene: .
v_gene: TRBV5-8
CDR3aa: CASSLEWRGEQFF
CDR3nt: TGTGCCAGCAGCTTGGAGTGGCGCGGCGAGCAGTTCTTC

j_gene: TRBJ2-7
abundance: .
d_gene: TRBD2
v_gene: TRBV4-1
CDR3aa: CASSQGLAGFYEQYF
CDR3nt: TGCGCCAGCAGCCAAGGGCTAGCGGGGTTCTACGAGCAGTACTTC

j_gene: TRBJ2-7
abundance: .
d_gene: .
v_gene: TRBV20-1
CDR3aa: CSAKQLYEQYF
CDR3nt: TGCAGTGCGAAGCAACTTTACGAGCAGTACTTC

j_gene: TRBJ2-7
abundance: .
d_gene: TRBD2
v_gene: TRBV7-2
CDR3aa: CASSLVGGTSGFYEQYF
CDR3nt: TGTGCCAGCAGCTTAGTGGGGGGGACTAGCGGCTTCTACGAGCAGTACTTC

j_gene: TRBJ2-7
abundance: .
d_gene: .
v_gene: TRBV11-1
CDR3aa: CASSPPGGGEQYF
CDR3nt: TGTGCCAGCAGCCCCCCAGGCGGAGGCGAGCAGTACTTC

j_gene: TRBJ2-2
abundance: .
d_gene: TRBD1
v_gene: TRBV11-3
CDR3aa: CASSPRGQGTGELFF
CDR3nt: TGTGCCAGCAGCCCGCGGGGACAGGGGACCGGGGAGCTGTTTTTT

j_gene: TRBJ1-2
abundance: .
d_gene: .
v_gene: TRBV28
CDR3aa: CASSSDGYTF
CDR3nt: TGTGCCAGCAGTTCGGATGGCTACACCTTC

j_gene: TRBJ1-2
abundance: .
d_gene: TRBD1
v_gene: TRBV5-1
CDR3aa: CASSWTGGSGNYGYTF
CDR3nt: TGCGCCAGCAGCTGGACAGGGGGTTCGGGTAACTATGGCTACACCTTC

j_gene: TRBJ1-6
abundance: once
d_gene: .
v_gene: TRBV7-3
CDR3aa: CASSRATLSPLHF
CDR3nt: TGTGCCAGCAGTCGAGCAACCCTTTCCCCCCTCCACTTT

j_gene: TRBJ1-1
abundance: .
d_gene: .
v_gene: TRBV6-1
CDR3aa: CASRTGRGDAEAFF
CDR3nt: TGTGCCAGCAGGACCGGACGGGGAGACGCTGAAGCTTTCTTT

j_gene: TRBJ2-3
abundance: once
d_gene: .
v_gene: TRBV9
CDR3aa: CASSARTLTDTQYF
CDR3nt: TGTGCCAGCAGCGCCCGGACACTCACGGATACGCAGTATTTT

j_gene: TRBJ1-5
abundance: .
d_gene: TRBD1
v_gene: TRBV2
CDR3aa: CASNRQGEQPQHF
CDR3nt: TGTGCCAGCAATCGACAGGGGGAGCAGCCCCAGCATTTT

j_gene: TRBJ2-7
abundance: .
d_gene: .
v_gene: TRBV5-5
CDR3aa: CASSFRTEATYEQYF
CDR3nt: TGTGCCAGCAGCTTTCGGACAGAGGCTACCTACGAGCAGTACTTC

j_gene: TRBJ2-7
abundance: .
d_gene: TRBD1
v_gene: TRBV10-3
CDR3aa: CAIRGDREAYEQYF
CDR3nt: TGTGCCATCAGAGGGGACAGGGAAGCCTACGAGCAGTACTTC

j_gene: TRBJ2-3
abundance: .
d_gene: .
v_gene: TRBV7-2
CDR3aa: CASSSPRGRTSTDTQYF
CDR3nt: TGTGCCAGCAGCTCACCCCGGGGGAGGACTAGCACAGATACGCAGTATTTT

j_gene: TRBJ2-7
abundance: .
d_gene: .
v_gene: TRBV6-1
CDR3aa: CASTKVGQPYEQYF
CDR3nt: TGTGCCAGCACCAAAGTAGGACAGCCCTACGAGCAGTACTTC

j_gene: TRBJ2-1
abundance: .
d_gene: TRBD2
v_gene: TRBV4-3
CDR3aa: CASSQDSGGAYNEQFF
CDR3nt: TGCGCCAGCAGCCAAGATTCGGGGGGGGCTTACAATGAGCAGTTCTTC

j_gene: TRBJ1-2
abundance: .
d_gene: .
v_gene: TRBV2
CDR3aa: CASHTGGDYGYTF
CDR3nt: TGTGCCAGCCACACGGGGGGGGACTATGGCTACACCTTC

j_gene: TRBJ2-3
abundance: .
d_gene: .
v_gene: TRBV5-4
CDR3aa: CASRGDGDTQYF
CDR3nt: TGTGCCAGCAGAGGCGACGGGGATACGCAGTATTTT

j_gene: TRBJ2-3
abundance: .
d_gene: .
v_gene: TRBV7-8
CDR3aa: CASSPGSGWGPDTQYF
CDR3nt: TGTGCCAGCAGCCCAGGGAGCGGGTGGGGCCCAGATACGCAGTATTTT

j_gene: TRBJ2-1
abundance: .
d_gene: .
v_gene: TRBV7-8
CDR3aa: CASSLAAEEIHEQFF
CDR3nt: TGTGCCAGCAGCTTAGCAGCGGAAGAGATCCATGAGCAGTTCTTC

j_gene: TRBJ2-7
abundance: .
d_gene: .
v_gene: TRBV11-3
CDR3aa: CASSLISGQGREQYF
CDR3nt: TGTGCCAGCAGCTTAATCTCTGGCCAGGGAAGGGAGCAGTACTTC

j_gene: TRBJ1-6
abundance: .
d_gene: .
v_gene: TRBV9
CDR3aa: CASSSRGQTDSPLHF
CDR3nt: TGTGCCAGCAGCTCCAGGGGCCAAACTGACTCACCCCTCCACTTT

j_gene: TRBJ1-2
abundance: .
d_gene: .
v_gene: TRBV7-9
CDR3aa: CASSLAGQSNYGYTF
CDR3nt: TGTGCCAGCAGCTTAGCTGGACAGTCTAACTATGGCTACACCTTC

j_gene: TRBJ1-6
abundance: .
d_gene: .
v_gene: TRBV18
CDR3aa: CASSPRQSSYNSPLHF
CDR3nt: TGTGCCAGCTCACCACGACAATCCTCCTATAATTCACCCCTCCACTTT

j_gene: TRBJ1-1
abundance: .
d_gene: .
v_gene: TRBV19
CDR3aa: CASSTGNTEAFF
CDR3nt: TGTGCCAGTAGTACAGGGAACACTGAAGCTTTCTTT

j_gene: TRBJ2-2
abundance: .
d_gene: .
v_gene: TRBV15
CDR3aa: CATSVLTGELFF
CDR3nt: TGTGCCACCAGCGTACTCACCGGGGAGCTGTTTTTT

j_gene: TRBJ1-4
abundance: .
d_gene: TRBD1
v_gene: TRBV18
CDR3aa: CASSLWTGNEKLFF
CDR3nt: TGTGCCAGCTCACTGTGGACAGGGAATGAAAAACTGTTTTTT

j_gene: TRBJ2-6
abundance: .
d_gene: .
v_gene: TRBV4-3
CDR3aa: CASSQELKFSGANVLTF
CDR3nt: TGCGCCAGCAGCCAAGAACTAAAGTTCTCTGGGGCCAACGTCCTGACTTTC

j_gene: TRBJ1-6
abundance: once
d_gene: .
v_gene: TRBV5-6
CDR3aa: CASSLGRADSPLHF
CDR3nt: TGTGCCAGCAGCCTCGGGAGGGCGGATTCCCCCCTCCACTTT

j_gene: TRBJ2-3
abundance: .
d_gene: TRBD1
v_gene: TRBV2
CDR3aa: CASSVKGQASTDTQYF
CDR3nt: TGTGCCAGCAGTGTTAAAGGACAGGCTAGCACAGATACGCAGTATTTT

j_gene: TRBJ2-1
abundance: .
d_gene: .
v_gene: TRBV30
CDR3aa: CAWGRHFSYNEQFF
CDR3nt: TGTGCCTGGGGCAGGCATTTCTCCTACAATGAGCAGTTCTTC

j_gene: TRBJ2-7
abundance: .
d_gene: .
v_gene: TRBV12-2
CDR3aa: CASRLDRGRFHEQYF
CDR3nt: TGTGCAAGTCGTTTGGACAGGGGGCGCTTCCACGAGCAGTACTTC